The 11 T cell receptor beta chains listed next were all sequenced from one sample in a study of CD4 and CD8 cells across lung adenocarcinoma regions. TCRdb used MiXCR to reprocess the PCR reads, holding one entry per CDR3 protein. Of fewer than 25,000 distinct CDR3 sequences listed, around 50% are singletons. Input material: CD8+ T cells from the center of a lung tumor. The receptors come from a female donor with lung adenocarcinoma. The CD4 and CD8 labels of this study may be unreliable.

The V gene is TRBV12-3 or TRBV12-4, the J gene TRBJ2-1, with 11 bases lining up with TRBD1. CDR3 length: 15 residues. J gave up 3 bases and V 6 bases, and 4 bases lay outside the gene matches. The CDR3 loop is CASRSGTGGYNEQFF. For the CDR3, the DNA is TGTGCCAGCAGGTCGGGGACAGGGGGCTACAATGAGCAGTTCTTC.

V usage is TRBV15 and J usage is TRBJ2-1; D is uncertain. Germline CDR1 and CDR2: LNHNV and YYDKDF (reference sequence). V was pared by 0 bases and J by 10 bases, with 13 bases between. CDR3 length: 14 residues. For the CDR3, the DNA is TGTGCCACCAGCAGAGATTGGGGTGTCGGGGAGCAGTTCTTC. This encodes CATSRDWGVGEQFF.

V and J are TRBV10-3 and TRBJ2-2; 10 bases fit TRBD2. Trimming removed 8 bases from V and 5 bases from J; junction bases left unmatched: 8. Per the germline V gene, CDR1 is ENHRY and CDR2 is SYGVKD. The CDR3 has 15 amino acids. CDR3 DNA: TGTGCCATCCCCGTAGCGGGAGGAGGGACCGGGGAGCTGTTTTTT. Protein product: CAIPVAGGGTGELFF.

This rearrangement joins TRBV27 to TRBJ1-2; D not resolved. CDR1 and CDR2 from the germline V gene are MNHEY and SMNVEV (reference sequence). V dropped 0 bases and J dropped 5 bases, with 10 bases sitting between them. CDR3 length equals 14 residues. Here the CDR3 reads CASSLSRAGYGYTF. CDR3 sequence (DNA): TGTGCCAGCAGTTTATCAAGGGCGGGGTATGGCTACACCTTC.

This clonotype was recorded at least ten times. At one boundary the junction diverges from the germline segment, which might be a read error. The V call is TRBV27, the J call TRBJ2-3; D ambiguous. The CDR3 sequence is 11 residues long. Germline V gene lookup returns CDR1 MNHEY and CDR2 SMNVEV (reference sequence). The CDR3, as DNA: TGTGCCGGCGGTCCTCCAGAGACGCAGTACTTT. The encoded protein is CAGGPPETQYF.

This clonotype ranks as large. The genes are TRBV6-1 and TRBJ2-7; TRBD2 agrees at 10 bases. The V and J ends lost 7 bases and 3 bases, in that order; junction bases with no gene match: 3. Germline lookup yields CDR1 MNHNS and CDR2 SASEGT. The CDR3 has 13 amino acids. The CDR3 loop is CASTKREGYEQYF. CDR3 coding DNA: TGTGCCAGCACTAAGCGGGAGGGCTACGAGCAGTACTTC.

This clonotype was observed a few times. J is TRBJ1-1 and V is TRBV27, with unresolved D. The germline CDR1 and CDR2 sequences are MNHEY and SMNVEV (reference sequence). Trimming removed 6 bases from V and 3 bases from J, with 11 bases in between. The CDR3 consists of 13 residues. CDR3 residues: CASRRTEDTEAFF. In DNA form, the CDR3 reads TGTGCCAGCAGGCGGACCGAAGACACTGAAGCTTTCTTT.

This clonotype is deemed medium-sized (0.01 to 0.1%). The rearrangement joins TRBV7-2 to TRBJ1-6; 10 bases align to TRBD1. Trimming removed 1 base from V and 7 bases from J; junction bases left unmatched: 4. CDR1 is SGHTA, CDR2 FQGNSA, per germline. The CDR3 is made up of 16 amino acids. CDR3 protein: CASSLVGTGANSPLHF. The CDR3 DNA is TGTGCCAGCAGCTTAGTGGGGACAGGGGCGAATTCACCCCTCCACTTT.

In its sample, this clonotype was seen a few times. A clone one base away is much larger, so this may be a read error. This chain uses TRBV5-1 with TRBJ2-1; TRBD1 agrees at 7 bases. The CDR3 length is 14 residues. Germline CDR1 SGHRS, CDR2 YFSETQ. V lost 4 bases and J lost 13; bases outside the gene matches: 14. The CDR3 coding sequence is TGCGCCAGCAGCACGACAGGGTCGCCGGTGGCCCAGTTCTTC. This gives the protein CASSTTGSPVAQFF.

As to this clonotype: Because it lacks the conserved phenylalanine or tryptophan at the end, this CDR3 is likely a read error. It is unclear where the CDR3 begins or ends on the DNA, so no DNA is shown, and the CDR3 is as TCRdb lists it. The CDR3 sequence: CPAACVSTLLGSRVFIGPGWGRG. The V call is TRBV13, the J call TRBJ2-1; TRBD1 was called by the table and not checked on the DNA. CDR1 is PRHDT, CDR2 FYEKMQ, per germline (reference sequence). The CDR3 length equals 23 residues, ends included.

As to this clonotype: The junction and the germline gene differ at one end; a read error may be behind it. The J gene is TRBJ2-3, the V gene TRBV4-1; D is possibly TRBD1 (5 bases). CDR1 is MGHRA and CDR2 is YSYEKL in the germline V gene. The CDR3 is made up of 15 amino acids. DNA for the CDR3: TGCGCCAGCAGCCAGGGGCTCTGTAGCACAGATACGCAGTATTTC. This sequence encodes CASSQGLCSTDTQYF.